Listed below are T cell receptor beta chains from one sample, sequenced in a study of blood T cell repertoires in COVID-19. Produced via immunoSEQ multiplex PCR; TCRdb's table is partial and in-frame only. The sample yields around 20,000 clones, roughly 91% seen once. Sequencing used peripheral blood. These receptors all come from a human donor in a cohort sampled during active COVID-19. CDR3s include the opening cysteine and the closing phenylalanine or tryptophan. A D gene is named only where the DNA matches it firmly. Rows may omit the clone size; those that give it use once, few, many or a size class.

D | size | J | V | CDR3 | DNA
TRBD1 | . | TRBJ2-7 | TRBV19 | CASSIGTGGSYEQYF | TGTGCCAGTAGTATTGGGACAGGGGGCTCCTACGAGCAGTACTTC
. | . | TRBJ1-6 | TRBV15 | CATSHRTVANSPLHF | TGTGCCACCAGTCATAGGACAGTGGCTAATTCACCCCTCCACTTT
TRBD1 | . | TRBJ2-7 | TRBV29-1 | CSAGQGATVSEQYF | TGCAGCGCCGGACAGGGGGCGACGGTCAGCGAGCAGTACTTC
TRBD2 | . | TRBJ2-5 | TRBV5-6 | CASSWLRVGLDGGRETQYF | TGTGCCAGCAGCTGGCTACGAGTAGGACTAGATGGCGGGCGGGAGACCCAGTACTTC
TRBD2 | . | TRBJ2-7 | TRBV7-9 | CASSSGTSGIYEQYF | TGTGCCAGCAGCTCAGGGACTAGCGGGATCTACGAGCAGTACTTC
. | . | TRBJ2-5 | TRBV5-6 | CASSFDRETQYF | TGTGCCAGCAGCTTTGACAGAGAGACCCAGTACTTC
. | . | TRBJ2-7 | TRBV12-5 | CASGFSRSYEQYF | TGTGCTAGTGGGTTTAGCCGGAGCTACGAGCAGTACTTC
TRBD1 | . | TRBJ2-5 | TRBV7-9 | CASTRTGGQETQYF | TGTGCCAGCACGAGGACAGGGGGCCAAGAGACCCAGTACTTC
. | . | TRBJ2-3 | TRBV5-1 | CASQRDSLSTDTQYF | TGCGCCAGCCAAAGAGACTCACTCAGCACAGATACGCAGTATTTT
. | . | TRBJ1-4 | TRBV5-4 | CASSPAPGEKLFF | TGTGCCAGCAGCCCAGCGCCCGGGGAAAAACTGTTTTTT
. | once | TRBJ2-6 | TRBV6-5 | CASGGATNVLTF | TGTGCCAGCGGGGGGGCAACCAACGTCCTGACTTTC
TRBD1 | . | TRBJ1-2 | TRBV5-1 | CASSWGRDRMSGYTF | TGCGCCAGCAGCTGGGGCAGGGACAGAATGTCTGGCTACACCTTC
TRBD1 | . | TRBJ1-5 | TRBV19 | CASSRGQIHQPQHF | TGTGCCAGTAGTAGGGGACAGATCCATCAGCCCCAGCATTTT
TRBD1 | . | TRBJ2-5 | TRBV7-9 | CASSLVGQGAKETQYF | TGTGCCAGCAGCTTAGTTGGGCAGGGGGCAAAAGAGACCCAGTACTTC
. | . | TRBJ2-1 | TRBV6-1 | CASSEADGTFSGNEQFF | TGTGCCAGCAGTGAAGCAGACGGGACTTTTTCAGGGAATGAGCAGTTCTTC
. | . | TRBJ1-1 | TRBV27 | CASSLNRQNTEAFF | TGTGCCAGCAGTTTAAACAGACAGAACACTGAAGCTTTCTTT
. | . | TRBJ2-7 | TRBV18 | CASSPQGNSYEQYF | TGTGCCAGCTCACCTCAGGGAAACTCCTACGAGCAGTACTTC
TRBD2 | . | TRBJ2-4 | TRBV28 | CASSFRGRGIQYF | TGTGCCAGCAGTTTCCGCGGGAGGGGCATTCAGTACTTC
TRBD2 | . | TRBJ2-1 | TRBV19 | CASSSHSGGLYNEQFF | TGTGCCAGTAGTAGTCACAGCGGGGGGCTCTACAATGAGCAGTTCTTC
. | . | TRBJ2-7 | TRBV19 | CASSGTPPSYEQYF | TGTGCCAGTAGTGGGACTCCCCCTTCCTACGAGCAGTACTTC
. | . | TRBJ2-7 | TRBV5-1 | CASSLMREGEQYF | TGCGCCAGCAGCTTGATGCGGGAAGGGGAGCAGTACTTC
. | . | TRBJ2-7 | TRBV4-3 | CASSQSRGLHPYEQYF | TGCGCCAGCAGCCAATCGAGGGGACTCCATCCCTACGAGCAGTACTTC
TRBD2 | . | TRBJ2-5 | TRBV11-2 | CASRPVSGRGETQYF | TGTGCCAGCAGACCTGTTAGCGGGAGAGGAGAGACCCAGTACTTC
. | . | TRBJ1-4 | TRBV30 | CAWSLINEKLFF | TGTGCCTGGAGTTTAATTAATGAAAAACTGTTTTTT
TRBD1 | . | TRBJ2-7 | TRBV11-2 | CASSKRQGRLDEQYF | TGTGCCAGCAGCAAACGACAGGGTCGGTTGGATGAGCAGTACTTC
TRBD2 | . | TRBJ2-1 | TRBV7-9 | CASSLVGGSSYNEQFF | TGTGCCAGCAGCTTAGTCGGCGGGAGCTCTTACAATGAGCAGTTCTTC
. | . | TRBJ2-5 | TRBV6-1 | CASSESPSRWETQYF | TGTGCCAGCAGTGAGTCCCCTAGCAGATGGGAGACCCAGTACTTC
TRBD1 | once | TRBJ2-3 | TRBV3-1/TRBV3-2 | CASRGPMSRDRGTDTQYF | TGTGCCAGCAGGGGTCCTATGTCCCGGGACAGAGGGACAGATACGCAGTATTTT
. | . | TRBJ1-5 | TRBV15 | CATNPSGESNQPQHF | TGTGCCACCAACCCGTCGGGTGAGAGCAATCAGCCCCAGCATTTT
. | . | TRBJ1-3 | TRBV3-1/TRBV3-2 | CASSHLPGRRNTIYF | TGTGCCAGCAGCCACTTACCGGGTAGGAGAAACACCATATATTTT
. | . | TRBJ2-3 | TRBV30 | CAWSYGSPRRYTDTQYF | TGTGCCTGGAGTTACGGGAGCCCTCGCAGATACACAGATACGCAGTATTTT
TRBD1 | . | TRBJ2-7 | TRBV12-3/TRBV12-4 | CASTGDRDSEQYF | TGTGCCAGCACCGGGGACAGGGACAGCGAGCAGTACTTC
TRBD1 | . | TRBJ1-5 | TRBV30 | CAWSRQGDQPQHF | TGTGCCTGGAGTCGACAGGGAGATCAGCCCCAGCATTTT
TRBD1 | . | TRBJ1-6 | TRBV27 | CASSLSTGQGVSPLHF | TGTGCCAGCAGTTTATCGACCGGACAGGGGGTTTCACCCCTCCACTTT
TRBD2 | . | TRBJ2-3 | TRBV6-2/TRBV6-3 | CASSFTLAGATDTQYF | TGTGCCAGCAGTTTTACTTTAGCGGGGGCGACAGATACGCAGTATTTT
TRBD2 | . | TRBJ2-1 | TRBV10-3 | CAISPSGGGGNEQFF | TGTGCCATCAGTCCTAGCGGGGGAGGGGGCAATGAGCAGTTCTTC
TRBD1 | . | TRBJ1-2 | TRBV5-1 | CASSLDTTGGIYGYTF | TGCGCCAGCAGCTTAGATACGACAGGGGGGATCTATGGCTACACCTTC
TRBD2 | once | TRBJ2-1 | TRBV6-5 | CASSYSGGRANEQFF | TGTGCCAGCAGTTACTCCGGCGGGAGGGCCAATGAGCAGTTCTTC
. | . | TRBJ2-1 | TRBV5-1 | CASSLVPGANEQFF | TGCGCCAGCAGCTTAGTCCCAGGGGCCAATGAGCAGTTCTTC
. | . | TRBJ2-6 | TRBV9 | CASSVGRDSSGANVLTF | TGTGCCAGCAGCGTAGGGAGGGACAGCTCTGGGGCCAACGTCCTGACTTTC
TRBD2 | . | TRBJ2-2 | TRBV7-2 | CASSFAGTRRELFF | TGTGCCAGCAGCTTCGCCGGGACTAGGCGGGAGCTGTTTTTT
. | . | TRBJ2-2 | TRBV25-1 | CASGEGGRNTGELFF | TGTGCCAGTGGTGAGGGAGGACGGAACACCGGGGAGCTGTTTTTT